This record looks at one TCR beta chain sequence and its context. This clone was counted only a few times. The antigen it recognizes is unknown. Base qualities are not recorded, but no much larger clone differs from it by a single base. From a lookup of the germline V gene, CDR1 and CDR2 are MRHNA and SNTAGT. The CDR3 has 16 amino acids, counting the end cysteine and phenylalanine. Only the CDR3 DNA is retained, 48 bases long and in frame from the first base. Deletion took 6 bases off V and 3 bases off J, with a span of 20 bases between the germline ends. The sample belongs to a study of metastatic and nonmetastatic thyroid tumors (TCRdb year 2020). About the full investigation: The researchers compared repertoires between peripheral blood samples and tumor or nodule tissue samples from patients with malignant or benign thyroid disease.

Libraries were made using PCR. The listed sequencing device is Illumina HiSeq 4000. High-throughput sequencing was used to profile the TCR beta-chain CDR3 region of every patient. In the source study's methods: The researchers built a classifier to tell apart papillary thyroid cancer patients with distant metastasis, based on CDR3 differences among clinicopathological groups. The Shannon index was used to measure repertoire diversity, and the Morisita-Horn index was used to measure how similar tumor and blood repertoires were. TCRdb reanalyzed the raw reads on its own, using fastp at Q25 for trimming and MiXCR for clone calling, and kept in-frame beta chains. These V and J calls rely on TCRdb rather than the paper's analysis. This sample comprises under 55,000 clones, around a sixth of them detected only once. Almost 3% of the sample goes to the ten largest clones. Broad study findings and their caveats: TCR beta diversity was reported as significantly higher in malignant tumors than in benign nodules, in both blood and tumor samples.

No treatment had been received by any patient before thyroid surgery. Using T-cell receptor beta sequencing, the study looked back at clinical samples from patients collected from about 2011 to 2018. The TCR comes from a female donor with papillary thyroid cancer or a benign thyroid nodule (not recorded which). Some clones in this sample may be carry-over from other donors' samples. Sequencing was carried out using blood. The rearranged segments are TRBV6-4 and TRBJ1-2, with the D gene not confidently named. The sequenced DNA: TGTGCCAGCAGCCGCAGGACTGCCGAAGGTCACTATGGCTACACCTTC. This is translated as CASSRRTAEGHYGYTF.